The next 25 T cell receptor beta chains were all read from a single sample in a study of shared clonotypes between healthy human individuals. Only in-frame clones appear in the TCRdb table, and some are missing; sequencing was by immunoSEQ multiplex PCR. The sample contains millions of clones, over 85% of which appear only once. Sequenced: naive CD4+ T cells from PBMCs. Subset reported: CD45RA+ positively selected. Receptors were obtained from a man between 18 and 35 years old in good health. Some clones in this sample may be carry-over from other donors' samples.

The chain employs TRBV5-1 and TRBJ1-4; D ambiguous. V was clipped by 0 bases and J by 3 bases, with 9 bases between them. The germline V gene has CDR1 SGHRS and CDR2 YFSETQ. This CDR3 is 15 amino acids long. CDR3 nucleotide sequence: TGCGCCAGCAGCTTGGGGAGTTCGGCTAATGAAAAACTGTTTTTT. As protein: CASSLGSSANEKLFF.

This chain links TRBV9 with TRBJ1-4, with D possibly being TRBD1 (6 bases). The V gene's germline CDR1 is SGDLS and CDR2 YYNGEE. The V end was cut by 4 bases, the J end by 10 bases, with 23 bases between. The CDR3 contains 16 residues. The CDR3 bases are TGTGCCAGCAGCCCGTTACAGGGAACGGCGCTCGGAAAACTGTTTTTT. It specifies CASSPLQGTALGKLFF.

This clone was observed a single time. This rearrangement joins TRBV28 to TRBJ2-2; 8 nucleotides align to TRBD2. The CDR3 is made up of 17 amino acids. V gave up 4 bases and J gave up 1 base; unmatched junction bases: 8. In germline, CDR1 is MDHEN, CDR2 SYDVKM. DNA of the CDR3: TGTGCCAGCAGTTCCCTCCAGCGGGGGCTGAACACCGGGGAGCTGTTTTTT. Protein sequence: CASSSLQRGLNTGELFF.

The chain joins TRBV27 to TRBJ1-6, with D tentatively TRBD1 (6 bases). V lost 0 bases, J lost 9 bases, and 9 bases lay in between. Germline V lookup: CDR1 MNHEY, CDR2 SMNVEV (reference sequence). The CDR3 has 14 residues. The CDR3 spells CASSLSGRGSPLHF. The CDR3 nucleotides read TGTGCCAGCAGTTTATCAGGCAGGGGTTCACCCCTCCACTTT.

The DNA for the CDR3 is TGTGCCAGCAGTTCACAGGGGGCGCAGGGCTACACCTTC. Protein product: CASSSQGAQGYTF. This chain joins TRBV6-5 and TRBJ1-2; 9 bases map to TRBD1. J gave up 8 bases and V 4 bases, and 5 bases lay outside the gene matches. This CDR3 comprises 13 residues. CDR1 and CDR2 (germline): MNHEY, SVGAGI.

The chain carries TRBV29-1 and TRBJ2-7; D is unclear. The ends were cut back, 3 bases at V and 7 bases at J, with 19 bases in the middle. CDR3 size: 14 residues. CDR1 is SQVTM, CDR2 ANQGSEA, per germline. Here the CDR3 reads CSVEPPGIKDEQYF. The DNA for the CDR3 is TGCAGCGTTGAGCCCCCAGGCATTAAAGATGAGCAGTACTTC.

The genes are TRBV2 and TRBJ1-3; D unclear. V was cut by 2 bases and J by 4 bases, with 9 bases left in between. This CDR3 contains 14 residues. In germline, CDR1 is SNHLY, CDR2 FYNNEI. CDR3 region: CASSELGFGNTIYF. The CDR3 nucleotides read TGTGCCAGCAGTGAATTGGGATTCGGAAACACCATATATTTT.

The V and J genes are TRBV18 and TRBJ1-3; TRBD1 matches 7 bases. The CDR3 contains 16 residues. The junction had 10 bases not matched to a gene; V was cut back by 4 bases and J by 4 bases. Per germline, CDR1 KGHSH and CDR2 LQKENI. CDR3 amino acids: CASSRSGQRAGNTIYF. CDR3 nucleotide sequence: TGTGCCAGCTCACGCTCGGGACAGCGAGCGGGAAACACCATATATTTT.

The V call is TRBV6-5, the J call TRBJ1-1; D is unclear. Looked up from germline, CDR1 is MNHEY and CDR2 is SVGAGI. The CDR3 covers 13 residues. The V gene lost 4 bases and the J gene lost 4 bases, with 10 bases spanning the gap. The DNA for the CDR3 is TGTGCCAGCAGTTCAACCCGGGGCACTGAAGCTTTCTTT. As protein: CASSSTRGTEAFF.

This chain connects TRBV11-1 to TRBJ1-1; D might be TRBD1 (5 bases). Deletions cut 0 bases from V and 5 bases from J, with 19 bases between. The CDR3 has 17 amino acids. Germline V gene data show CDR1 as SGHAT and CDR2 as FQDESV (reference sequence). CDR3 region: CASSLAPQGRPETEAFF. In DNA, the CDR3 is TGTGCCAGCAGCTTAGCGCCCCAGGGACGCCCGGAGACTGAAGCTTTCTTT.

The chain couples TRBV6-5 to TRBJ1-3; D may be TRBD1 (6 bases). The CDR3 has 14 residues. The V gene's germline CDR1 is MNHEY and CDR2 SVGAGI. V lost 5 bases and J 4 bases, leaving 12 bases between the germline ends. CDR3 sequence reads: CASSRGQLGNTIYF. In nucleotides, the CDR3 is TGTGCCAGCAGTCGCGGACAGTTGGGAAACACCATATATTTT.

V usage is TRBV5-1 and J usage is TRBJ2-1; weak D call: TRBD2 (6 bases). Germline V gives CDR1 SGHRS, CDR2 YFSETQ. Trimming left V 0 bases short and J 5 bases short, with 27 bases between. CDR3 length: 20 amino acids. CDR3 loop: CASSLALGGTALDRNNEQFF. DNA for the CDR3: TGCGCCAGCAGCTTGGCCTTAGGAGGGACCGCCTTAGACCGAAACAATGAGCAGTTCTTC.

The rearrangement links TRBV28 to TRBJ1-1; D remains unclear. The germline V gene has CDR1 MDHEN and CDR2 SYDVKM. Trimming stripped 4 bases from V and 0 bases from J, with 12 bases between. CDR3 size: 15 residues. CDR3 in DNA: TGTGCCAGCAGTTCAGCCTCGCCGATGAACACTGAAGCTTTCTTT. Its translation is CASSSASPMNTEAFF.

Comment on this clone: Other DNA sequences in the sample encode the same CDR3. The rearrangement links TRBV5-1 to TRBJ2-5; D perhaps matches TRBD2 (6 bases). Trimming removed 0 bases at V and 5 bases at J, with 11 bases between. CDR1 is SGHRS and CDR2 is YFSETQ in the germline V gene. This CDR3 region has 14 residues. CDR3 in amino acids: CASSLDPGVETQYF. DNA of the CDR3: TGCGCCAGCAGCTTGGACCCGGGGGTGGAGACCCAGTACTTC.

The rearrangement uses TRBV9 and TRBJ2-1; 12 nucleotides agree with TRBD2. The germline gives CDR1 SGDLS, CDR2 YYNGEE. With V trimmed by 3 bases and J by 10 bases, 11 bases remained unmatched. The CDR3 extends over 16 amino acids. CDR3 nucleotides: TGTGCCAGCAGCGATACCGGGACTAGCGGGTCACGGGAGCAGTTCTTC. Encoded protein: CASSDTGTSGSREQFF. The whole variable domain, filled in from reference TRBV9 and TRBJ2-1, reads DSGVTQTPKHLITATGQRVTLRCSPRSGDLSVYWYQQSLDQGLQFLIQYYNGEERAKGNILERFSAQQFPDLHSELNLSSLELGDSALYFCASSDTGTSGSREQFFGPGTRLTVL.

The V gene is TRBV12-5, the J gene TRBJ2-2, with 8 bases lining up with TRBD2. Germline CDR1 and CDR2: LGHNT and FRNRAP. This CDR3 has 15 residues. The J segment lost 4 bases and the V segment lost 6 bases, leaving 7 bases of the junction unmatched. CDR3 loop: CASGTGTRTTGELFF. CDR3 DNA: TGTGCTAGTGGAACCGGGACTAGAACCACCGGGGAGCTGTTTTTT.

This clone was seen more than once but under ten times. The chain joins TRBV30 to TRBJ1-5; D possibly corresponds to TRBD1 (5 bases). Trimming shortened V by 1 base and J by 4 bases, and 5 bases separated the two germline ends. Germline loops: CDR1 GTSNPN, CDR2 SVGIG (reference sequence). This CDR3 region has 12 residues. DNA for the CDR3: TGTGCCTGGAGTGACAGGAATCAGCCCCAGCATTTT. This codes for CAWSDRNQPQHF.

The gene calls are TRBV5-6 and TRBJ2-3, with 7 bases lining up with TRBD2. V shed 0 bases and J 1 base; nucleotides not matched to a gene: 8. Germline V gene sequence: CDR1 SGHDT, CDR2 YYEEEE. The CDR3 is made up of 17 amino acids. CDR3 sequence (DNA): TGTGCCAGCAGCTTGGGCCTAAGGGAGGGCCGCACAGATACGCAGTATTTT. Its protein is CASSLGLREGRTDTQYF.

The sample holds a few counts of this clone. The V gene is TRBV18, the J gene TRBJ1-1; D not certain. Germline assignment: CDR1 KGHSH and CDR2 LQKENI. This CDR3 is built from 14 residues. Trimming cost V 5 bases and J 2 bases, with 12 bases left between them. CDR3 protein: CASSTMDPNTEAFF. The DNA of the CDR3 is TGTGCCAGCTCAACAATGGACCCAAACACTGAAGCTTTCTTT.

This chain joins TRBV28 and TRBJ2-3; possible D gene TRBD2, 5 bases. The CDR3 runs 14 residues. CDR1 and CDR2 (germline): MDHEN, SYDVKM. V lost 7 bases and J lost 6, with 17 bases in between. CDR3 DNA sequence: TGTGCCAGCACCTCGTCGGGGTTCCGTGATACGCAGTATTTT. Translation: CASTSSGFRDTQYF.

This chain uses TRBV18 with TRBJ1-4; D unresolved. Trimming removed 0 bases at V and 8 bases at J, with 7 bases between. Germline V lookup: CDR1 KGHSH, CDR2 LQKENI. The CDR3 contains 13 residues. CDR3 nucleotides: TGTGCCAGCTCACCACCGCTGGAGGAAAAACTGTTTTTT. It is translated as CASSPPLEEKLFF.

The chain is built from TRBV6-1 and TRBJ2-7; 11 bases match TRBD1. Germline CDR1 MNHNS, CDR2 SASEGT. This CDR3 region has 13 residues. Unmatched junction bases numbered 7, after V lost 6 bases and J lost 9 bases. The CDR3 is CASSMGTGGVQYF. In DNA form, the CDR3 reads TGTGCCAGCAGCATGGGGACAGGGGGAGTGCAGTACTTC.

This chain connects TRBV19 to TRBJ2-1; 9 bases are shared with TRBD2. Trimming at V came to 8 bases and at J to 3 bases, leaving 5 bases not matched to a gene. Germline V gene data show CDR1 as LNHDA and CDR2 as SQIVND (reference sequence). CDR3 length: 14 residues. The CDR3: CASSPSGNYNEQFF. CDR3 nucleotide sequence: TGTGCCAGTTCCCCTAGCGGGAACTACAATGAGCAGTTCTTC. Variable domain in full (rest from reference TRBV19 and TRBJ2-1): DGGITQSPKYLFRKEGQNVTLSCEQNLNHDAMYWYRQDPGQGLRLIYYSQIVNDFQKGDIAEGYSVSREKKESFPLTVTSAQKNPTAFYLCASSPSGNYNEQFFGPGTRLTVL.

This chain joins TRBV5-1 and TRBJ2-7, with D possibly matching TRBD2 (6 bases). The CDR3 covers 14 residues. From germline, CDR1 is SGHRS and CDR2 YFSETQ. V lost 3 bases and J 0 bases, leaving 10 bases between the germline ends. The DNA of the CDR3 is TGCGCCAGCAGCTGGGACTCGGCCTCCTACGAGCAGTACTTC. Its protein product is CASSWDSASYEQYF.

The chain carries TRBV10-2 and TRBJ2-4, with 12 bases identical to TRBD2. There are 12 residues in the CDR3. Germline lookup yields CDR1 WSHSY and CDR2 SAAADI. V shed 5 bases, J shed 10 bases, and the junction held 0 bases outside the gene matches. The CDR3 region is CASSLAGGIQYF. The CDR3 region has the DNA TGCGCCAGCAGTCTAGCGGGAGGGATTCAGTACTTC.